This is a list of T cell receptor beta chains from one sample in a study of cytomegalovirus exposure and HLA in healthy donors. Sequencing was performed with immunoSEQ multiplex PCR; in TCRdb, only in-frame clones are kept and a portion is missing. The repertoire has roughly 140,000 clones, roughly 80% of them found once; the top ten carry 2.5% to 3.5%. Sequences were obtained from PBMCs. The receptors come from a female donor in good health and CMV-seronegative. Both conserved end residues are trimmed from each CDR3.

V: TRBV5-1
length: 13
J: TRBJ1-6
CDR3: ASSSSGQGFSPLH

V: TRBV2
length: 14
J: TRBJ1-6
CDR3: ASSEDRPGVNSPLH

V: TRBV5-4
length: 11
J: TRBJ2-5
CDR3: ASNLPSQETQY

V: TRBV6-1
length: 11
J: TRBJ2-1
CDR3: ASSGPTYNEQF

V: TRBV28
length: 15
J: TRBJ2-3
CDR3: ASSRTSGSLGGDTQY

V: TRBV5-1
length: 12
J: TRBJ1-2
CDR3: ASSPHGGGNGYT

V: TRBV5-1
length: 15
J: TRBJ2-6
CDR3: ASSSETDKPGANVLT

V: TRBV5-1
length: 16
J: TRBJ2-1
CDR3: ASSPGLAGGFSYNEQF

V: TRBV27
length: 11
J: TRBJ1-1
CDR3: ASSLGRNTEAF

V: TRBV2
length: 9
J: TRBJ2-1
CDR3: ASSVRDEQF

V: TRBV27
length: 13
J: TRBJ2-7
CDR3: ASSLGSASSYEQY

V: TRBV6-1
length: 14
J: TRBJ2-5
CDR3: ASSEAPLVGRETQY

V: TRBV19
length: 12
J: TRBJ2-5
CDR3: ASSMRGGGETQY

V: TRBV5-1
length: 14
J: TRBJ2-3
CDR3: ASSLGTELASDTQY

V: TRBV25-1
length: 10
J: TRBJ2-3
CDR3: ASSPGEGRQY

V: TRBV6-4
length: 11
J: TRBJ1-5
CDR3: ASSPGANQPQH

V: TRBV30
length: 11
J: TRBJ2-3
CDR3: AWSLKGVNTQY

V: TRBV4-2
length: 12
J: TRBJ2-3
CDR3: ASSQDRGADTQY

V: TRBV30
length: 10
J: TRBJ2-7
CDR3: AWRVGVDEQY

V: TRBV5-1
length: 15
J: TRBJ2-2
CDR3: ASSLLGTGATTGELF

V: TRBV15
length: 16
J: TRBJ1-1
CDR3: ATSRDRGREGTDTEAF

V: TRBV28
length: 14
J: TRBJ2-1
CDR3: ASSFSRGLAGDEQF

V: TRBV6-1
length: 11
J: TRBJ2-7
CDR3: ASHVSGGHEQY

V: TRBV29-1
length: 13
J: TRBJ2-3
CDR3: SVGITSGATDTQY

V: TRBV6-1
length: 14
J: TRBJ2-4
CDR3: ASSEALQGAWNIQY

V: TRBV6-5
length: 12
J: TRBJ1-5
CDR3: ASSFDREDQPQH

V: TRBV7-3
length: 11
J: TRBJ1-1
CDR3: ASSLRGGTEAF

V: TRBV28
length: 13
J: TRBJ1-6
CDR3: ASRPPAGSNSPLH

V: TRBV5-1
length: 17
J: TRBJ2-2
CDR3: ASSLGRLAGEKNTGELF

V: TRBV19
length: 11
J: TRBJ1-1
CDR3: ASRYGQGSKAF

V: TRBV5-1
length: 13
J: TRBJ1-2
CDR3: ASSLSGVGSYGYT

V: TRBV5-4
length: 12
J: TRBJ2-1
CDR3: ASSFSGWGNEQF

V: TRBV2
length: 15
J: TRBJ1-6
CDR3: ASSGTGPSFYNSPLH

V: TRBV7-9
length: 13
J: TRBJ2-2
CDR3: ASSLVAANTGELF

V: TRBV30
length: 9
J: TRBJ2-3
CDR3: AWIGEGRLY

V: TRBV10-2
length: 10
J: TRBJ1-1
CDR3: ASSWPGNEAF

V: TRBV30
length: 9
J: TRBJ1-1
CDR3: ARGPSTEAF

V: TRBV4-1
length: 12
J: TRBJ1-1
CDR3: ASSQITENTEAF

V: TRBV10-3
length: 13
J: TRBJ2-3
CDR3: AGRRGTGGTDTQY

V: TRBV20-1
length: 8
J: TRBJ1-2
CDR3: SASPTGGT

V: TRBV30
length: 11
J: TRBJ1-5
CDR3: AWSEGANQPQH

V: TRBV2
length: 14
J: TRBJ1-5
CDR3: ASREDSNYSNQPQH

V: TRBV28
length: 13
J: TRBJ2-7
CDR3: ASSLGSGGSYEQY

V: TRBV4-2
length: 13
J: TRBJ1-2
CDR3: ASSQVAQGGYGYT

V: TRBV21-1
length: 16
J: TRBJ1-5
CDR3: ASSNKGWGSGVPQPQH